A single TCR beta chain is shown here with its context. From germline, CDR1 is KGHSH and CDR2 LQKENI. V lost 3 bases and J 4 bases, leaving 12 bases between the germline ends. This CDR3 has 15 amino acids. As processed by the authors: Amplified reference gene primers provided the basis for estimating nucleated cell counts. TCRdb's table, derived via immunoSEQ multiplex PCR, lists solely in-frame clones and lacks some. Clone size and V and J calls were adopted from that table, with D and trimming inferred from the DNA. Altogether about 300,000 clones are present, about 87% being singletons, with the ten largest covering 1% to 1.5%. The data belong to a study of blood T cell repertoires in COVID-19. Background on the study: COVID-19 samples from acute and convalescent phases originated in the United States, Italy and Spain.

The TCR originated in a man in his 70s with acute or convalescent COVID-19. The sequenced material came from peripheral blood. The chain couples TRBV18 to TRBJ1-4; D not resolved. The CDR3 spells CASSPRGGLNEKLFF. The CDR3 nucleotides read TGTGCCAGCTCACCCCGGGGAGGTCTTAATGAAAAACTGTTTTTT.